The clone carrying this T cell receptor (beta chain) was seen a few times. Its matching antigen is unknown. Four PCR rounds used nested alpha and beta constant region primers plus the SP2 primer. TCRdb analysed the UMI-ligation and nested PCR reads with MiXCR anew, one entry per CDR3 protein. The sample contains 20,000 to 25,000 distinct CDR3 sequences, about 6% of which appear only once. Trimming left V 4 bases short and J 4 bases short, with 13 bases between. The CDR3 runs to 13 residues. Germline V CDR1 and CDR2: DFQATT, SNEGSKA (reference sequence). The treatment here: skin biopsy from PPD injection site in Mantoux-positive individual. TCR cDNA received a 3' ligated oligonucleotide that carried a UMI. Individuals with a positive Mantoux test gave biopsies from PPD-injected skin. The entry originates in a study of naive and memory T cell subsets. The study's findings and limits: Delayed type IV hypersensitivity infiltration was taken to explain higher tuberculin-site TCR counts. Both skin biopsy types reportedly yielded TCRs, tuberculin sites far more. This RNA-based method may be sensitive to activation-related transcript changes.

This sequence joins TRBV20-1 and TRBJ1-2; D ambiguous. Specimen: skin, collected from a tuberculin skin test site. This receptor was identified in an adult in good health. The CDR3 region has the DNA TGCAGTGCTACGAGGACGGGGAGCTATGGCTACACCTTC. Translation gives CSATRTGSYGYTF.